This T cell receptor beta chain was found in a study of response to subunit inactivated influenza vaccine. Study observations and caveats: Few new T cells, the authors suggested, are recruited by each seasonal influenza vaccination.

TCRdb itself ran the RT-PCR reads through MiXCR, one entry per CDR3 protein. The sample yields some 540,000 distinct CDR3 sequences, approximately 20% seen once. Many counts were recorded for this clonotype. Its antigen remains unknown. V gave up 5 bases and J gave up 0 bases, with 6 bases separating them. This CDR3 is 13 amino acids long. Germline CDR1 is LGHNA and CDR2 is YSLEER. The same specimen was also included in a second study, on T cells expressing NK-cell markers. According to that study: Libraries used 5'RACE template switching adding universal primer site and UMIs.

This chain links TRBV4-3 with TRBJ2-3, with D hard to call. This sample comprised CD4+ T cells sorted from PBMCs, obtained 11 to 12 days after vaccination. The TCR was taken from a man aged 50-60 years who received an inactivated influenza vaccine. The CDR3 protein is CASSEYSTDTQYF. The CDR3 DNA reads as TGCGCCAGCAGCGAATACAGCACAGATACGCAGTATTTT.